The 14 T cell receptor beta chains below were found in one sample sequenced in a study of shared clonotypes between healthy human individuals. TCRdb's table, derived via immunoSEQ multiplex PCR, lists solely in-frame clones and lacks some. Of about 1.5 million clones listed, approximately 96% were seen once; the top ten hold approximately 1.2%. The sample was naive CD4+ T cells sorted from blood. Subset indicated: CD45RA+ positively selected. These receptor sequences come from a man between 25 and 39 years old in good health.

In its sample, this clone was seen once. This sequence joins TRBV28 and TRBJ2-3, with TRBD1 matching 7 bases. CDR3 length equals 15 residues. V dropped 8 bases and J dropped 2; count of bases not matched to a gene: 10. CDR1 and CDR2 (germline): MDHEN, SYDVKM. CDR3 DNA: TGTGCCAGCGGCGACAGGGCAGGCCTCACAGATACGCAGTATTTT. It encodes CASGDRAGLTDTQYF.

The chain employs TRBV18 and TRBJ2-7; TRBD2 matches 11 bases. The CDR3 is made up of 14 amino acids. The ends lost 4 bases at V and 5 bases at J; junction bases unmatched: 4. The germline V gene encodes CDR1 KGHSH and CDR2 LQKENI. The CDR3 coding sequence is TGTGCCAGCTCACGGCTAGCGGGGGGACACGAGCAGTACTTC. Translated, it gives CASSRLAGGHEQYF.

The chain joins TRBV2 to TRBJ2-2; possible D gene TRBD1, 6 bases. The germline V and J ends were trimmed by 6 bases and 4 bases, with 6 bases remaining between them. Germline V gene lookup returns CDR1 SNHLY and CDR2 FYNNEI. The CDR3 extends over 12 amino acids. The CDR3 reads CASRQGTGELFF. The DNA of the CDR3 is TGTGCCAGCAGACAGGGCACCGGGGAGCTGTTTTTT.

In regard to this clone: The sample contains more than one DNA sequence encoding this CDR3. The rearrangement uses TRBV20-1 and TRBJ2-5; D is ambiguous. The germline V gene has CDR1 DFQATT and CDR2 SNEGSKA (reference sequence). V lost 3 bases and J lost 4, with 6 bases in between. The CDR3 extends over 11 amino acids. CDR3 DNA: TGCAGTGCTAGGATTGTAGAGACCCAGTACTTC. Translated: CSARIVETQYF.

J is TRBJ2-7 and V is TRBV10-3; 9 bases map to TRBD2. V dropped 2 bases and J dropped 3; count of bases not matched to a gene: 5. Per the germline V gene, CDR1 is ENHRY and CDR2 is SYGVKD. The CDR3 is made up of 15 amino acids. The CDR3 sequence: CAISERAGGSYEQYF. DNA for the CDR3: TGTGCCATCAGTGAGAGAGCGGGAGGCAGCTACGAGCAGTACTTC.

J is TRBJ2-7 and V is TRBV18, with D unclear. The CDR3 contains 14 residues. Trimming took 1 base from V and 1 from J, leaving 8 bases between them. CDR1 is KGHSH, CDR2 LQKENI, per germline. CDR3 in amino acids: CASSPQDRSYEQYF. CDR3 coding DNA: TGTGCCAGCTCACCACAAGATCGGTCCTACGAGCAGTACTTC. Together with reference TRBV18 and TRBJ2-7, the CDR3 gives the full variable domain: NAGVMQNPRHLVRRRGQEARLRCSPMKGHSHVYWYRQLPEEGLKFMVYLQKENIIDESGMPKERFSAEFPKEGPSILRIQQVVRGDSAAYFCASSPQDRSYEQYFGPGTRLTVT.

The chain joins TRBV2 to TRBJ2-5; D unresolved. Germline loops: CDR1 SNHLY, CDR2 FYNNEI. V shed 4 bases and J shed 1 base, with 10 bases lying between them. CDR3 length equals 14 residues. The CDR3 DNA reads TGTGCCAGCAGTGCAGCAGGTCCCCAAGAGACCCAGTACTTC. Translation gives CASSAAGPQETQYF.

The V and J genes are TRBV2 and TRBJ2-7; D may be TRBD2 (5 bases). Trimming left V 3 bases short and J 7 bases short, with 16 bases between. The germline gives CDR1 SNHLY, CDR2 FYNNEI. The CDR3 length is 14 residues. CDR3 region: CASSDPGSGGEQYF. The CDR3 DNA is TGTGCCAGCAGTGACCCGGGGAGCGGTGGGGAGCAGTACTTC.

This chain uses TRBV10-1 with TRBJ1-1; D perhaps matches TRBD1 (6 bases). V was cut by 4 bases and J by 3 bases, with 9 bases left in between. CDR3 length: 13 residues. CDR1 is WNHNN, CDR2 SYGVQD, per germline (reference sequence). The chain's CDR3 is CASSGQVDTEAFF. The CDR3, as DNA: TGCGCCAGCAGTGGACAGGTGGACACTGAAGCTTTCTTT.

CDR3 coding DNA: TGTGCCAGCAGTTACAGGGGACAGCAGCAGTTCTTC. Translated, it gives CASSYRGQQQFF. The V and J genes are TRBV6-5 and TRBJ2-1; 7 bases are a match to TRBD1. Germline CDR1 and CDR2: MNHEY and SVGAGI. The CDR3 contains 12 residues. V shed 2 bases and J 11 bases; nucleotides not matched to a gene: 3.

The rearrangement links TRBV7-2 to TRBJ1-5; 9 bases agree with TRBD1. There are 15 residues in the CDR3. V lost 3 bases to trimming and J lost 3 bases; unmatched junction nucleotides: 3. From germline, CDR1 is SGHTA and CDR2 FQGNSA. The CDR3 sequence is CASSFGQGNNQPQHF. In DNA form, the CDR3 reads TGTGCCAGCAGCTTCGGACAGGGGAACAATCAGCCCCAGCATTTT.

This rearrangement joins TRBV19 to TRBJ2-5; 10 nucleotides line up with TRBD2. After removal of 5 bases from V and 1 base from J, the junction contained 4 bases not matched to a gene. This CDR3 is built from 15 residues. Per the germline V gene, CDR1 is LNHDA and CDR2 is SQIVND (reference sequence). CDR3 protein: CASSSGLASQETQYF. The CDR3 DNA reads as TGTGCCAGTAGTTCGGGACTAGCGAGCCAAGAGACCCAGTACTTC.

The rearrangement links TRBV20-1 to TRBJ2-7; no clear D gene. From germline, CDR1 is DFQATT and CDR2 SNEGSKA (reference sequence). V was shortened by 6 bases and J by 3 bases, with 9 bases between the two germline ends. The CDR3 is 11 amino acids. The chain's CDR3 is CSARFRYEQYF. In DNA, the CDR3 is TGCAGTGCCCGATTTCGCTACGAGCAGTACTTC.

The chain couples TRBV11-2 to TRBJ1-2; D remains unclear. Per the germline V gene, CDR1 is SGHAT and CDR2 is FQNNGV. The V gene lost 2 bases and the J gene lost 6 bases, with 10 bases spanning the gap. This CDR3 spans 13 amino acids. The CDR3 reads CASSLLGRDGYTF. The CDR3, as DNA: TGTGCCAGCAGCTTACTAGGAAGGGATGGCTACACCTTC.